The T cell receptor (beta chain) described here comes from a study of glioma-infiltrating T cells. The iRepertoire nested amplicon-rescue multiplex PCR amplified TCR alpha and beta CDR3s from RNA. TCRdb reanalysed the multiplex PCR reads using MiXCR and keeps one entry per CDR3 protein. The sample lists roughly 120,000 distinct CDR3 sequences; approximately 26% were seen once. After removal of 5 bases from V and 6 bases from J, the junction contained 17 bases not matched to a gene. The CDR3 has 18 amino acids. This clonotype was observed at least ten times. This receptor was taken from a human donor with low-grade glioma or glioblastoma, undergoing nonglioma brain surgery, or in good health (not recorded which). Sample: glioma tissue, nonneoplastic brain tissue, or PBMCs (not recorded which). This sequence joins TRBV12-3 or TRBV12-4 and TRBJ2-3; 10 bases match TRBD1. CDR3 in DNA: TGTGCCAGCAGTCTAGGAGGACCGCCGGGACAGGGGCGGGATACGCAGTATTTT. Translating it yields CASSLGGPPGQGRDTQYF.